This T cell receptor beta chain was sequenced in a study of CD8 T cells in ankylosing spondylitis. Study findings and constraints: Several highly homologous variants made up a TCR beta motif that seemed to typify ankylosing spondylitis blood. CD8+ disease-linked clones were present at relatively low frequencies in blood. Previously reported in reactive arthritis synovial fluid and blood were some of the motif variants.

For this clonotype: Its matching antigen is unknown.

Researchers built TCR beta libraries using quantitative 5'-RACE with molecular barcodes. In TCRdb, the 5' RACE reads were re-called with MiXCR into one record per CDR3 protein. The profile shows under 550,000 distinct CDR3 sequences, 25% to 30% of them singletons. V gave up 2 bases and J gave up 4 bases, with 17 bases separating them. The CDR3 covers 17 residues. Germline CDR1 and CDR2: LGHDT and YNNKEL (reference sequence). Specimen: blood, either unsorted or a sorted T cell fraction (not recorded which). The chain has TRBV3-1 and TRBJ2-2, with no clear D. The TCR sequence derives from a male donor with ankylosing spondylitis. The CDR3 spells CASSQSPPTGSTGELFF. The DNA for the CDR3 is TGTGCCAGCAGCCAATCGCCCCCGACCGGGTCCACCGGGGAGCTGTTTTTT.